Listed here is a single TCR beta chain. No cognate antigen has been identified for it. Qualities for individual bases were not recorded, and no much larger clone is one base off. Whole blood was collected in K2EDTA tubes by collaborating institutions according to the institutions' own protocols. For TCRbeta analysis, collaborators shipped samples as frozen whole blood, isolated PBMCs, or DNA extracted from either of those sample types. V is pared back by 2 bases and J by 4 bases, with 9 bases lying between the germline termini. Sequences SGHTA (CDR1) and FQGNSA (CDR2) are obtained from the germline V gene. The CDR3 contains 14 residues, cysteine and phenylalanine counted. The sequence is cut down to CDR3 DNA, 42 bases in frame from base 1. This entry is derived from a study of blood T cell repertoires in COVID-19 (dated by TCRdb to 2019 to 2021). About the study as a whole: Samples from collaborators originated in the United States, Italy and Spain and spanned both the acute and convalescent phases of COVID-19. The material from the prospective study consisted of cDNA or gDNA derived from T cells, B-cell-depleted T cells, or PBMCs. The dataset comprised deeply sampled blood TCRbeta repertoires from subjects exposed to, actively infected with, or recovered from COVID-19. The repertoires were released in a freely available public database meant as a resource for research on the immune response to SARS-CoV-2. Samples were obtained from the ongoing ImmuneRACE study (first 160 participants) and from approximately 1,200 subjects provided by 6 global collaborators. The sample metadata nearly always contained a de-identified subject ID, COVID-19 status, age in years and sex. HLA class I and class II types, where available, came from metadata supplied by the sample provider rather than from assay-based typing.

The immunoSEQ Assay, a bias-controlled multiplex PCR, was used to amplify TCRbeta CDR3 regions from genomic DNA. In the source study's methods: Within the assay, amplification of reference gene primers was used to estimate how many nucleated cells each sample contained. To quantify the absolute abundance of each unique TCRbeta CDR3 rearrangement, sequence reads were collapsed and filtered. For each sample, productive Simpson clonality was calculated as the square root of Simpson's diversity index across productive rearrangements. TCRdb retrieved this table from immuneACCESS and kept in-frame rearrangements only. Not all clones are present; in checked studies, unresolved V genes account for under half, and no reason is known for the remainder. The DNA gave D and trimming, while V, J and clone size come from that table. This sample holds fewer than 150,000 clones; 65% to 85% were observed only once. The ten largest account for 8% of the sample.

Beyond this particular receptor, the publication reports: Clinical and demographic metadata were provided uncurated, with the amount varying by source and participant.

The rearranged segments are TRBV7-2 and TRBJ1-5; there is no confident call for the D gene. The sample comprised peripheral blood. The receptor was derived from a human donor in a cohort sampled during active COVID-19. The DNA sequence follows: TGTGCCAGCAGCTTATCAGATCAGAATCAGCCCCAGCATTTT. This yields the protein CASSLSDQNQPQHF.